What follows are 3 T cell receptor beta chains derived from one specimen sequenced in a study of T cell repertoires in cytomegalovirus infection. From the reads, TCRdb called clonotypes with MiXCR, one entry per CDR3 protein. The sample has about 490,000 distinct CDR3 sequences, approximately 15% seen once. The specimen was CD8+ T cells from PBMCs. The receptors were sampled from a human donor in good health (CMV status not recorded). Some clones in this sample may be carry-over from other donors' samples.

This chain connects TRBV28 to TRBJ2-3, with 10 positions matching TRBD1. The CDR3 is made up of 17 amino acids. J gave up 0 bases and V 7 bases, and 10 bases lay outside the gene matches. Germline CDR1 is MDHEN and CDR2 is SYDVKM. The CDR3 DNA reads TGTGCCAGCACCGACAGGGGGCTTGGCCTTAGCACAGATACGCAGTATTTT. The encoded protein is CASTDRGLGLSTDTQYF.

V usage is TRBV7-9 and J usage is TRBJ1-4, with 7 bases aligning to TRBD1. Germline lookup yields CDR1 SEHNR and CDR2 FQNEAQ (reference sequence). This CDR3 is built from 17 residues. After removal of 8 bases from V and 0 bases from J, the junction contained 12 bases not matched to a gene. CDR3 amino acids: CASSPGRGGTTNEKLFF. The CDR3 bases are TGTGCCAGCTCACCAGGCAGGGGGGGAACAACTAATGAAAAACTGTTTTTT. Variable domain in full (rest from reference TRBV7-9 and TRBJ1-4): DTGVSQNPRHKITKRGQNVTFRCDPISEHNRLYWYRQTLGQGPEFLTYFQNEAQLEKSRLLSDRFSAERPKGSFSTLEIQRTEQGDSAMYLCASSPGRGGTTNEKLFFGSGTQLSVL.

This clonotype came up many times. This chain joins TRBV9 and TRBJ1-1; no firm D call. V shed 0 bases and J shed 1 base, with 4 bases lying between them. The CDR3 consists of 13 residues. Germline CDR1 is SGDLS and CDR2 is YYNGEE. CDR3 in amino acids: CASSVEKNTEAFF. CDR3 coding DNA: TGTGCCAGCAGCGTAGAGAAGAACACTGAAGCTTTCTTT. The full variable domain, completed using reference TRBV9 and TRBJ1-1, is DSGVTQTPKHLITATGQRVTLRCSPRSGDLSVYWYQQSLDQGLQFLIQYYNGEERAKGNILERFSAQQFPDLHSELNLSSLELGDSALYFCASSVEKNTEAFFGQGTRLTVV.